This T cell receptor (beta chain) came from a study of long-term antiretroviral therapy in people with HIV (dated by TCRdb to 2022 to 2024). Describing the broader study: The earliest samples were collected approximately a decade before the 2015 WHO recommendation for immediate ART, a period when ART was typically delayed until CD4 counts fell. No cross-contamination during QIAcube processing was shown when test extractions of a monoclonal T-cell line were performed alongside about 30 polyclonal samples. The cohort contributed 150 to 200 cryopreserved PBMC samples from under 35 adults with confirmed HIV infection, collected serially over a mean of around 6 years (range 1-12). Of the roughly 27 participants with HIV, about twelve were female. A retrospective serial study tested whether ART initiation and durable HIV suppression were associated with changes in peripheral blood TRB repertoire composition and diversity.

What the authors observed across the whole study: Expanded TRB clones identified before ART initiation dominated the repertoire across all time points, though the dominance fluctuated and decreased in many PLHIV after ART. Because pre-ART samples had limited cell numbers, profiling was done on unsorted PBMC rather than on sorted CD4+ and CD8+ T cells. Owing to limited PBMC availability, only the TCR beta chain was sequenced, without alpha chain pairing. ART initiation was associated with a significant increase in TRB diversity, but diversity stayed significantly below transplant donor controls even after long-term ART. The samples span the years 2004 to 2017, and the ART regimens used at that time may not be as effective as current regimens. Narrower CDR3 length ranges were observed in HIV repertoires than in controls, and an antigen-experienced repertoire with only a slight naive shift after ART was suggested by the network structure. Inferences about post-ART repertoire changes were limited because no data were available on ART adherence, viral resistance or therapy changes.

Inclusion was restricted to participants for whom at least one PBMC sample before ART initiation and at least two post-ART samples were available. Every participant with HIV received treatment in the United States of America. Before DNA extraction, cryopreserved samples of roughly 1-10 million PBMC were thawed and washed. At the time of the earliest PBMC sample, participants with HIV were aged between roughly 20 and 54 years. PBMC samples from each participant spanned 1-4 timepoints before ART initiation and 2-8 timepoints after ART initiation, with a median of 7 samples. For every participant, serial HIV viral load, CD4+ T-cell count, ART history and demographic data were obtained. A Qiagen kit on a QIAcube was used to extract genomic DNA from unsorted PBMC, with samples processed in batches of 12. Of note for this clone: The antigen it recognizes is unknown. Per-nucleotide qualities are absent, and no much larger clonotype sits a single base away.

The immunoSEQ hsTCRB v3.0 assay was used at survey level resolution to sequence the TRB variable region. TRB sequencing targeted a depth of 40,000-50,000 T-cell genomes per sample. TRB libraries were pooled and sequenced on an Illumina MiSeq using a v3 150-cycle kit. As for the original processing: Repertoire analysis was run in R within a reproducible Nextflow workflow that covered QC, data transformation and analysis. Custom analyses were implemented in LymphoSeq2, an R package for AIRR-Seq data exploration. After excluding a handful of samples that yielded fewer than 5000 total TRB sequences, 150 to 200 HIV repertoires remained for analysis. Among the approximately 190 retained HIV repertoires, 55 to 60 were collected before ART initiation and 120 to 130 were collected after ART initiation. Repertoires were downsampled to 5000 TRB nucleotide sequences, with summary statistics averaged over 100 downsampling iterations. TRB sequences were retained for analysis only if CDR3 regions of at least seven amino acids were present. Diversity was assessed using a clonality score derived from Shannon entropy and using the Gini coefficient. In the repertoire networks, any two of the top 5000 CDR3 amino acid sequences were connected whenever the two sequences differed by an edit distance of one. For TRB CDR3 amino acid sequences, GLIPH2 was used to predict antigen specificity groups and MHC restriction. To flag known CMV, EBV, HIV or tissue antigen associations, CDR3 amino acid sequences were matched against VDJdb and McPAS-TCR. Pre-ART, post-ART and control groups were compared with Wilcoxon signed-rank tests and Holm-Bonferroni correction. As stored in TCRdb, this immuneACCESS dataset retains in-frame rearrangements with V and J assigned. A fraction of the clones does not appear; measured against another copy, unresolved V genes explain less than half of the discrepancy, and the remainder lacks a known reason. V, J and clone size reflect that table, while D and trimming were determined from the DNA. This sample has 23,000 or so clones in its table, and 81% of those were observed once. The biggest ten clones account for around 10% of the sample.

V sheds 1 base and J sheds 9 bases, leaving 13 bases between their ends. CDR1 SGHTA and CDR2 FQGNSA were looked up in the germline V gene. The CDR3 has 14 amino acids, counting the end cysteine and phenylalanine. Only the CDR3 region is kept as DNA, spanning 42 bases read in frame from base 1. The V and J genes are TRBV7-2 and TRBJ1-5, with TRBD1 as a weak D call on 6 bases. This TCR was sampled from a man aged 40-49 years with HIV. The sequenced sample was unsorted PBMCs, obtained 0.1 years before starting antiretroviral therapy. The CDR3 protein sequence reads: CASSLGGGSRPQHF. The sequenced DNA is TGTGCCAGCAGCTTAGGAGGGGGAAGTCGGCCCCAGCATTTT. Joined to the reference TRBV7-2 and TRBJ1-5 proteins, this CDR3 gives the full variable domain: GAGVSQSPSNKVTEKGKDVELRCDPISGHTALYWYRQSLGQGLEFLIYFQGNSAPDKSGLPSDRFSAERTGGSVSTLTIQRTQQEDSAVYLCASSLGGGSRPQHFGDGTRLSIL.